This TCR beta chain was sequenced in a study of T cell responses to AZD1222 COVID-19 vaccine. In regard to this clone: What it binds is unknown.

The V gene lost 5 bases and the J gene lost 2 bases, with 13 bases spanning the gap. The CDR3 spans 14 residues. The germline gives CDR1 MGHRA, CDR2 YSYEKL. Measured with immunoSEQ multiplex PCR; TCRdb has only the in-frame clones, and not every one. The sample has 72,000 or so clones, around 90% seen once. Findings and caveats of the study: A rise in Spike-specific TCR breadth and depth followed two AZD1222 doses.

The chain joins TRBV4-1 to TRBJ2-7, with a weak D call TRBD2 (5 bases). The clonotype originates from an adult in good health. The input for sequencing was peripheral blood, taken on day 0 of AZD1222 vaccination. The CDR3 region has the DNA TGCGCCAGCAGCTCCCGGACTCCCGCCTACGAGCAGTACTTC. Translating gives CASSSRTPAYEQYF.